A selection of T cell receptor beta chains follows, all from one sample in a study of blood T cell repertoires in COVID-19. TCRdb's table, derived via immunoSEQ multiplex PCR, lists solely in-frame clones and lacks some. The sample shows 250,000 or so clones, about nine tenths of them seen only once. Sequences were obtained from peripheral blood. These receptors were collected from a man aged 40-50 years with active or convalescent COVID-19. CDR3s include the opening cysteine and the closing phenylalanine or tryptophan. A D gene is named only where the DNA matches it firmly. Part of the rows lack a size; the others show once, few, many or a class for expanded clones.

few	TRBV7-9	TRBJ1-5	TRBD1	CASSSILGQGSESNQPQHF	TGTGCCAGCAGCTCTATCTTGGGACAGGGGTCTGAGAGCAATCAGCCCCAGCATTTT
NA	TRBV19	TRBJ2-5	NA	CASSISAGQETQYF	TGTGCCAGTAGTATATCTGCCGGTCAAGAGACCCAGTACTTC
NA	TRBV19	TRBJ2-5	TRBD2	CASSIRGLASKEAQYF	TGTGCCAGTAGTATAAGGGGACTAGCATCGAAAGAGGCCCAGTACTTC
few	TRBV29-1	TRBJ2-3	NA	CSVGRDSTSDTQYF	TGCAGCGTTGGGCGGGACAGCACCTCGGATACGCAGTATTTT
once	TRBV7-6	TRBJ2-3	TRBD2	CASSSTGLAGGTTDTQYF	TGTGCCAGCAGCAGTACGGGACTAGCGGGAGGGACCACAGATACGCAGTATTTT
NA	TRBV5-1	TRBJ2-5	TRBD1	CASSPDRGETQYF	TGCGCCAGCAGCCCTGACAGGGGAGAGACCCAGTACTTC
NA	TRBV7-8	TRBJ2-4	TRBD2	CASSLSTSWDIQYF	TGTGCCAGCAGCTTATCGACTAGCTGGGACATTCAGTACTTC
NA	TRBV7-9	TRBJ2-3	NA	CASSTNTDTQYF	TGTGCCAGCAGCACAAACACAGATACGCAGTATTTT
NA	TRBV5-1	TRBJ2-3	NA	CASSLSFGPTDTQYF	TGCGCCAGCAGCTTGTCCTTTGGCCCCACAGATACGCAGTATTTT
NA	TRBV3-1/TRBV3-2	TRBJ2-1	TRBD2	CASSQEPSLAGWHEQFF	TGTGCCAGCAGCCAAGAGCCCTCCCTAGCGGGGTGGCATGAGCAGTTCTTC
once	TRBV18	TRBJ1-1	NA	CASSPRGGRTEAFF	TGTGCCAGCTCACCACGGGGGGGCCGCACTGAAGCTTTCTTT
NA	TRBV19	TRBJ2-1	TRBD2	CASSTTSGSYNEQFF	TGTGCCAGTAGCACGACTAGCGGCTCCTACAATGAGCAGTTCTTC
NA	TRBV30	TRBJ1-4	NA	CAWSEDRFNEKLFF	TGTGCCTGGAGTGAGGACAGATTTAATGAAAAACTGTTTTTT
once	TRBV19	TRBJ1-1	NA	CATYYPEGGLNTEAFF	TGTGCCACTTATTACCCAGAGGGGGGGTTGAACACTGAAGCTTTCTTT
NA	TRBV5-8	TRBJ1-2	TRBD1	CASSLGGQGAGGYTF	TGTGCCAGCAGCTTGGGAGGACAGGGGGCTGGAGGCTACACCTTC
once	TRBV7-3	TRBJ2-2	NA	CASHGGPTGELFF	TGTGCCAGCCACGGAGGGCCTACCGGGGAGCTGTTTTTT
NA	TRBV2	TRBJ1-5	NA	CASSFNRANNQPQHF	TGTGCCAGCAGTTTTAACAGGGCCAACAATCAGCCCCAGCATTTT
NA	TRBV19	TRBJ1-1	TRBD1	CASRITGQSNTEAFF	TGTGCCAGTAGAATTACGGGACAGTCGAACACTGAAGCTTTCTTT
NA	TRBV5-4	TRBJ2-5	NA	CASSLVTSPGETQYF	TGTGCCAGCAGCTTGGTGACCTCACCAGGAGAGACCCAGTACTTC
NA	TRBV28	TRBJ1-6	TRBD1	CASSFRQGNSPLHF	TGTGCCAGCAGTTTTAGACAGGGGAATTCACCCCTCCACTTT
NA	TRBV14	TRBJ1-2	TRBD1	CASSPRQGAGYTF	TGTGCCAGCAGCCCAAGACAGGGGGCTGGCTACACCTTC
NA	TRBV9	TRBJ1-5	NA	CASSEGDSNQPQHF	TGTGCCAGCAGCGAGGGGGACAGCAATCAGCCCCAGCATTTT
NA	TRBV2	TRBJ2-7	NA	CASRVRAETYEQYF	TGTGCCAGCAGGGTGCGAGCGGAAACCTACGAGCAGTACTTC
few	TRBV5-1	TRBJ1-1	TRBD1	CASSLQGDTEAFF	TGCGCCAGCAGCTTACAGGGGGACACTGAAGCTTTCTTT
NA	TRBV10-1	TRBJ1-2	TRBD1	CASSLDRDYGYTF	TGCGCCAGCAGTTTGGACAGGGACTATGGCTACACCTTC
NA	TRBV28	TRBJ1-2	NA	CASSLQGPEGGYTF	TGTGCCAGCAGTTTACAGGGGCCAGAAGGCGGCTACACCTTC
NA	TRBV6-5	TRBJ1-2	NA	CASSLSGVYGYTF	TGTGCCAGCAGTTTATCCGGGGTCTATGGCTACACCTTC
NA	TRBV13	TRBJ1-6	NA	CASSHGGGGNSPLHF	TGTGCCAGCAGCCATGGGGGAGGTGGAAATTCACCCCTCCACTTT
NA	TRBV24-1	TRBJ2-7	TRBD1	CATSDHSGTGIYEQYF	TGTGCCACCAGTGACCATTCCGGGACAGGGATCTACGAGCAGTACTTC
NA	TRBV7-9	TRBJ2-5	NA	CASSLERGLETQYF	TGTGCCAGCAGCTTAGAACGGGGGTTGGAGACCCAGTACTTC
NA	TRBV5-1	TRBJ2-2	NA	CASSLALYNTGELFF	TGCGCCAGCAGCTTGGCGCTCTATAACACCGGGGAGCTGTTTTTT
NA	TRBV9	TRBJ2-7	TRBD2	CASSVGLAGGLTYEQYF	TGTGCCAGCAGCGTGGGACTAGCGGGAGGGTTAACCTACGAGCAGTACTTC
NA	TRBV2	TRBJ1-1	NA	CASSEAAVDTEAFF	TGTGCCAGCAGTGAAGCGGCGGTCGACACTGAAGCTTTCTTT
NA	TRBV12-3/TRBV12-4	TRBJ1-1	NA	CASSSAGDTEAFF	TGTGCCAGCAGTTCTGCAGGGGACACTGAAGCTTTCTTT
NA	TRBV27	TRBJ1-3	NA	CASSPQGPGNTIYF	TGTGCCAGCAGCCCACAGGGCCCTGGAAACACCATATATTTT
NA	TRBV19	TRBJ1-6	NA	CASSIISDSLRGSPLHF	TGTGCCAGTAGTATAATCTCGGACAGCCTGAGGGGATCACCCCTCCACTTT